Below are 23 T cell receptor beta chains sequenced from a single sample in a study of blood T cells in healthy people across ages. The authors ran a second PCR of roughly 6 to 12 cycles using a sample-barcoded 5' primer and a J-beta primer mix. Using its own MiXCR run on the 5' RACE reads, TCRdb lists one record per CDR3 protein. Of approximately 1,100,000 distinct CDR3 sequences listed, roughly 45% are singletons. The sample comprised blood. These receptors all come from a woman aged 55-75 years in good health.

This clonotype has only one observation. This chain uses TRBV5-1 with TRBJ1-2; D remains unclear. Trimming shortened V by 4 bases and J by 5 bases, and 9 bases separated the two germline ends. CDR1 and CDR2 from the germline V gene are SGHRS and YFSETQ. The CDR3 extends over 12 amino acids. The CDR3 DNA is TGCGCCAGCAGCGAGGACCAATATGGCTACACCTTC. It specifies CASSEDQYGYTF.

This clonotype was detected ten times or more. V usage is TRBV6-5 and J usage is TRBJ2-1, with unresolved D. V lost 0 bases and J lost 5, with 5 bases in between. This CDR3 contains 13 residues. Germline V CDR1 and CDR2: MNHEY, SVGAGI. The CDR3: CASSYSADNEQFF. In nucleotides, the CDR3 is TGTGCCAGCAGTTACTCCGCGGACAATGAGCAGTTCTTC.

A few counts support this clonotype. The chain couples TRBV29-1 to TRBJ1-1; D might be TRBD1 (5 bases). The CDR3 is 14 amino acids. Trimming removed 7 bases from V and 5 bases from J, with 20 bases in between. From germline, CDR1 is SQVTM and CDR2 ANQGSEA. The CDR3 DNA follows: TGCAGCGCTTACACCGGGGTCTGGGGGACTGAAGCTTTCTTT. Translating it yields CSAYTGVWGTEAFF.

The genes are TRBV27 and TRBJ2-3; no clear D. The CDR3 is 14 amino acids. V dropped 8 bases and J dropped 0 bases, with 12 bases sitting between them. Per germline, CDR1 MNHEY and CDR2 SMNVEV (reference sequence). CDR3 bases: TGTGCCAGCCAGACTTCCCGTAGCACAGATACGCAGTATTTT. Translated, it gives CASQTSRSTDTQYF.

The V and J genes are TRBV5-1 and TRBJ2-7; 7 nucleotides line up with TRBD2. The V segment lost 0 bases and the J segment 7 bases; nucleotides outside the gene matches: 10. Germline V gives CDR1 SGHRS, CDR2 YFSETQ. The CDR3 covers 15 residues. CDR3 loop: CASSLGLAVNNEQYF. Here the CDR3 DNA reads TGCGCCAGCAGCTTGGGGCTAGCGGTAAACAATGAGCAGTACTTC.

Details on this clonotype: The germline gene is not matched at one end of the junction; a read error may be the cause. The gene calls are TRBV15 and TRBJ2-5; maybe TRBD1 (6 bases). Germline-derived CDR1 and CDR2 are LNHNV and YYDKDF (reference sequence). The CDR3 has 15 amino acids. The CDR3 reads CATCRDAQGQGTQYF. For the CDR3, the DNA is TGTGCCACCTGCAGAGATGCACAGGGCCAAGGGACCCAGTACTTC.

The CDR3 is CSARGHAEGNQPQHF. CDR3 DNA sequence: TGCAGTGCTAGGGGACACGCGGAGGGAAATCAGCCCCAGCATTTT. The V and J genes are TRBV20-1 and TRBJ1-5; TRBD1 is a possible D gene (6 bases). This CDR3 is built from 15 residues. Germline V lookup: CDR1 DFQATT, CDR2 SNEGSKA (reference sequence). Between the trimmed V and J ends, which lost 3 bases and 4 bases, there was a span of 16 bases.

J is TRBJ2-7 and V is TRBV27; maybe TRBD1 (5 bases). This CDR3 comprises 15 residues. V gave up 5 bases and J gave up 2 bases, with 16 bases separating them. Germline V CDR1 and CDR2: MNHEY, SMNVEV (reference sequence). In DNA, the CDR3 is TGTGCCAGCAGTACAACCCGACAGATAGCCTACGAGCAGTACTTC. It yields the protein CASSTTRQIAYEQYF.

V usage is TRBV2 and J usage is TRBJ2-3; 7 bases are a match to TRBD2. V lost 2 bases, J lost 0 bases, and 11 bases stayed unmatched. The CDR3 consists of 18 residues. Per the germline V gene, CDR1 is SNHLY and CDR2 is FYNNEI. CDR3 protein: CASSEPYQNSGSTDTQYF. The CDR3 region has the DNA TGTGCCAGCAGTGAACCTTATCAAAATAGCGGGAGCACAGATACGCAGTATTTT.

This sequence joins TRBV29-1 and TRBJ1-1; a possible D gene is TRBD1 (5 bases). CDR3 length: 12 amino acids. In germline, CDR1 is SQVTM, CDR2 ANQGSEA. V lost 7 bases and J 0 bases, leaving 9 bases between the germline ends. This CDR3 is CSADSMNTEAFF. Written as DNA, the CDR3 is TGCAGCGCCGACAGTATGAACACTGAAGCTTTCTTT.

This rearrangement joins TRBV6-5 to TRBJ2-5, with 10 bases identical to TRBD1. CDR1 and CDR2 (germline): MNHEY, SVGAGI. J gave up 5 bases and V 4 bases, and 7 bases lay outside the gene matches. This CDR3 has 15 amino acids. Written as DNA, the CDR3 is TGTGCCAGCAGTTCCGGGACAGGGGAACGGGAGACCCAGTACTTC. As protein: CASSSGTGERETQYF.

The genes are TRBV12-3 or TRBV12-4 and TRBJ1-5; no definite D call. This CDR3 is built from 18 residues. Trimming took off 3 bases at V and 0 bases at J, with 18 bases between the two ends. CDR3 nucleotide sequence: TGTGCCAGCAGTTTTCTTGAGATAGAAACTTATAGCAATCAGCCCCAGCATTTT. This translates into CASSFLEIETYSNQPQHF.

The rearrangement uses TRBV27 and TRBJ2-7; D is perhaps TRBD1 or TRBD2 (5 bases each). The CDR3 covers 12 residues. Germline CDR1 is MNHEY and CDR2 is SMNVEV (reference sequence). V lost 7 bases to trimming and J lost 6 bases, with 13 bases between them. CDR3 DNA: TGTGCCAGCATAGGGACGTTGGGCGAGCAGTACTTC. Protein product: CASIGTLGEQYF.

The chain couples TRBV27 to TRBJ2-1; D uncertain. The CDR3 contains 13 residues. Trimming took off 2 bases at V and 9 bases at J, with 11 bases between the two ends. The V gene's germline CDR1 is MNHEY and CDR2 SMNVEV (reference sequence). CDR3 nucleotide sequence: TGTGCCAGCAGTTTAACCCGGTACGGTGAGCAGTTCTTC. It codes for CASSLTRYGEQFF.

This chain links TRBV20-1 with TRBJ2-7; a weak D match, TRBD1 (6 bases). The V end was cut by 7 bases, the J end by 1 base, with 11 bases between. Germline CDR1 is DFQATT and CDR2 is SNEGSKA (reference sequence). CDR3 length equals 12 residues. The CDR3: CSGQRGSYEQYF. The CDR3 DNA follows: TGCAGTGGTCAGAGGGGGTCCTACGAGCAGTACTTC.

The chain couples TRBV12-3 or TRBV12-4 to TRBJ1-4; perhaps TRBD1 as D (5 bases). V was trimmed by 4 bases and J by 5 bases, leaving 17 bases between them. CDR3 length: 16 amino acids. CDR3 coding DNA: TGTGCCAGCAGTTCCCCCCCAGGGACGGGAAATGAAAAACTGTTTTTT. This gives the protein CASSSPPGTGNEKLFF.

About this clonotype itself: The junction does not match germline at one end; this may be a read error. The chain is built from TRBV27 and TRBJ2-1; either TRBD1 or TRBD2 may fit D (5 bases each). The length of the CDR3 is 13 residues. In germline, CDR1 is MNHEY, CDR2 SMNVEV (reference sequence). CDR3 sequence reads: CASSLGPYNERFF. DNA for the CDR3: TGTGCCAGCAGTTTGGGACCGTACAATGAGCGGTTCTTC.

This clonotype occurred once. The chain uses TRBV7-8 and TRBJ2-3, with D possibly called TRBD1 or TRBD2 (5 bases each). CDR3 size: 14 residues. Per the germline V gene, CDR1 is SGHVS and CDR2 is FQNEAQ. The ends were cut back, 3 bases at V and 4 bases at J, with 11 bases in the middle. Written as DNA, the CDR3 is TGTGCCAGCAGCTTTCTGCAGGGACCAGATACGCAGTATTTT. Translated: CASSFLQGPDTQYF.

The gene calls are TRBV11-3 and TRBJ2-3, with 7 positions matching TRBD2. The ends lost 0 bases at V and 6 bases at J; junction bases unmatched: 15. The CDR3 runs 18 residues. Per germline, CDR1 SGHNT and CDR2 YENEEA. Here the CDR3 reads CASSLDRRASGNMDTQYF. The CDR3 DNA follows: TGTGCCAGCAGCTTAGATCGGCGGGCTAGCGGAAATATGGATACGCAGTATTTT.

The rearrangement uses TRBV29-1 and TRBJ1-1; weak D call: TRBD1 (6 bases). Germline CDR1 SQVTM, CDR2 ANQGSEA. With 7 bases removed from V and 5 bases from J, the gap between germline ends came to 23 bases. The CDR3 loop spans 15 amino acids. The CDR3 loop reads CSATPLGGRGTEAFF. In DNA form, the CDR3 reads TGCAGCGCGACCCCACTGGGGGGCCGAGGTACTGAAGCTTTCTTT.

The V gene is TRBV5-1, the J gene TRBJ2-1, with a possible D match to TRBD2 (5 bases). Germline CDR1 and CDR2: SGHRS and YFSETQ. Trimming shortened V by 4 bases and J by 4 bases, and 18 bases separated the two germline ends. The CDR3 has 16 amino acids. Here the CDR3 DNA reads TGCGCCAGCAGCATAGCGTCGAGCGGAGTGTACAATGAGCAGTTCTTC. Protein product: CASSIASSGVYNEQFF. The full variable domain, with the rest looked up from reference TRBV5-1 and TRBJ2-1, is KAGVTQTPRYLIKTRGQQVTLSCSPISGHRSVSWYQQTPGQGLQFLFEYFSETQRNKGNFPGRFSGRQFSNSRSEMNVSTLELGDSALYLCASSIASSGVYNEQFFGPGTRLTVL.

The chain links TRBV7-3 to TRBJ2-1; TRBD2 is a possible D gene (7 bases). Trimming shortened V by 0 bases and J by 8 bases, and 17 bases separated the two germline ends. Germline CDR1 and CDR2: SGHTA and FQGTGA. This CDR3 has 16 residues. As DNA, the CDR3 is TGTGCCAGCAGCTTAACGAGGTCTAGGGGGAGGGATGAGCAGTTCTTC. This gives the protein CASSLTRSRGRDEQFF.

The gene calls are TRBV19 and TRBJ2-1, with TRBD2 as a possible D gene (6 bases). Trimming left V 2 bases short and J 0 bases short, with 8 bases between. Germline V gene sequence: CDR1 LNHDA, CDR2 SQIVND (reference sequence). CDR3 length: 15 amino acids. CDR3 DNA: TGTGCCAGTAGTATAAGGCGGGGCTCCTACAATGAGCAGTTCTTC. It translates to CASSIRRGSYNEQFF.